These 14 T cell receptor beta chains were all obtained from the same sample, sequenced in a study of graft-versus-host responses after intestinal transplantation. These receptors lack a known antigen. Some clones are missing from TCRdb's copy, which holds only in-frame ones; the method was immunoSEQ multiplex PCR. Here the sample spans roughly 120,000 clones, approximately 90% being singletons. This material consisted of unstimulated CD4+ T cells sorted from spleen or lymph node cells, taken before intestinal transplant. These receptors originate from a human donor who received an intestinal transplant.

The rearrangement links TRBV5-1 to TRBJ1-3; D ambiguous. V lost 5 bases and J lost 0, with 18 bases in between. The CDR3 spans 17 residues. Germline CDR1 reads SGHRS; CDR2 reads YFSETQ. CDR3 amino acids: CASSPGSQASSGNTIYF. CDR3 coding DNA: TGCGCCAGCAGTCCTGGGTCCCAGGCCAGCTCTGGAAACACCATATATTTT.

This clone has just one count. The chain carries TRBV14 and TRBJ2-4, with D tentatively TRBD1 (6 bases). Between the trimmed V and J ends, which lost 3 bases and 1 base, there was a span of 7 bases. This CDR3 is built from 14 residues. The germline V gene has CDR1 SGHDN and CDR2 FVKESK. The CDR3 DNA follows: TGTGCCAGCAGCCAGAGGGGGGCCAAAAACATTCAGTACTTC. It specifies CASSQRGAKNIQYF.

The chain is built from TRBV28 and TRBJ1-3, with a weak D call TRBD1 (5 bases). The germline CDR1 and CDR2 sequences are MDHEN and SYDVKM. Trimming removed 7 bases from V and 0 bases from J, with 13 bases in between. This CDR3 region has 15 residues. The CDR3 DNA reads TGTGCCAGCATTCCTACAGGCGGCTCTGGAAACACCATATATTTT. This translates into CASIPTGGSGNTIYF.

This clone was counted only a few times. CDR3 nucleotide sequence: TGTGCCAGCAGCTTGCAGGGTGCGAACGAGCAGTACTTC. Its translation is CASSLQGANEQYF. The chain combines TRBV5-6 with TRBJ2-7, with D possibly matching TRBD1 (5 bases). Per the germline V gene, CDR1 is SGHDT and CDR2 is YYEEEE. The V and J ends lost 1 base and 5 bases respectively, with 10 bases between them. The CDR3 sequence is 13 residues long.

The chain recombines TRBV7-9 with TRBJ2-7; a weak D match, TRBD2 (6 bases). CDR1 is SEHNR and CDR2 is FQNEAQ in the germline V gene (reference sequence). Trimming took off 6 bases at V and 4 bases at J, with 10 bases between the two ends. This CDR3 is 12 amino acids long. The CDR3 spells CASREGHYEQYF. The CDR3 coding sequence is TGTGCCAGCAGGGAGGGCCATTACGAGCAGTACTTC.

V usage is TRBV5-4 and J usage is TRBJ1-3, with 7 bases identical to TRBD1. Per germline, CDR1 SGHNT and CDR2 YYREEE (reference sequence). The CDR3 covers 15 residues. V shed 3 bases, J shed 4 bases, and the junction held 7 bases outside the gene matches. The CDR3 bases are TGTGCCAGCAGCTATGGACAGGCGGGAGGAAACACCATATATTTT. It yields the protein CASSYGQAGGNTIYF.

J is TRBJ1-4 and V is TRBV28; D may be TRBD1 (6 bases). With 7 bases removed from V and 2 bases from J, the gap between germline ends came to 14 bases. Germline-derived CDR1 and CDR2 are MDHEN and SYDVKM. This CDR3 spans 15 amino acids. The CDR3 here is CASMPHGGTNEKLFF. In DNA, the CDR3 is TGTGCCAGCATGCCACATGGGGGCACTAATGAAAAACTGTTTTTT.

The chain couples TRBV10-1 to TRBJ2-3; D perhaps matches TRBD2 (6 bases). V was shortened by 6 bases and J by 3 bases, with 19 bases between the two germline ends. The germline V gene has CDR1 WNHNN and CDR2 SYGVQD (reference sequence). The CDR3 is 16 residues long. The CDR3 loop reads CASSEGVAESTDTQYF. For the CDR3, the DNA is TGCGCCAGCAGCGAAGGGGTAGCGGAGAGTACAGATACGCAGTATTTT.

This clone was recorded only once. The chain has TRBV27 and TRBJ1-2, with 12 bases identical to TRBD1. Trimming removed 4 bases from V and 5 bases from J; junction bases left unmatched: 8. The germline V gene has CDR1 MNHEY and CDR2 SMNVEV (reference sequence). CDR3 length: 16 amino acids. This CDR3 is CASSSSGTGGWYGYTF. DNA for the CDR3: TGTGCCAGCAGTTCCTCCGGGACAGGGGGCTGGTATGGCTACACCTTC.

DNA of the CDR3: TGTGCCAGCTCACGGACAGGGGGCGCTTATAGTGAAAAACTGTTTTTT. Its protein is CASSRTGGAYSEKLFF. The chain couples TRBV18 to TRBJ1-4; 11 bases map to TRBD1. Trimming at V came to 4 bases and at J to 7 bases, leaving 8 bases not matched to a gene. Germline CDR1 reads KGHSH; CDR2 reads LQKENI. The length of the CDR3 is 16 residues.

The V and J genes are TRBV27 and TRBJ2-2; TRBD1 agrees at 7 bases. The CDR3 sequence is 16 residues long. V was clipped by 2 bases and J by 4 bases; unmatched bases: 7. Germline lookup yields CDR1 MNHEY and CDR2 SMNVEV (reference sequence). The CDR3 here is CASSLVAGGSTGELFF. The CDR3 DNA follows: TGTGCCAGCAGTTTAGTGGCAGGGGGTAGCACCGGGGAGCTGTTTTTT.

The chain links TRBV5-4 to TRBJ2-7; the D is unclear. V was cut by 1 base and J by 3 bases, with 11 bases left in between. This CDR3 spans 14 amino acids. Per germline, CDR1 SGHNT and CDR2 YYREEE (reference sequence). The CDR3 nucleotides read TGTGCCAGCAGCTTGTCTGGCAGTCTCTACGAGCAGTACTTC. Translated: CASSLSGSLYEQYF.

The chain combines TRBV5-5 with TRBJ1-2, with 7 positions matching TRBD1. Germline values: CDR1 SGHKS, CDR2 YYEKEE (reference sequence). The CDR3 spans 13 residues. J was trimmed by 4 bases and V by 4 bases; bases with no gene match: 4. CDR3 residues: CASSITGAYGYTF. The CDR3 region has the DNA TGTGCCAGCAGCATTACAGGGGCCTATGGCTACACCTTC.

Only one count was recorded for this clone. The DNA for the CDR3 is TGTGCCAGCAGCTTAGACGTGACAGGAGCAAATGAAAAACTGTTTTTT. As protein: CASSLDVTGANEKLFF. The gene calls are TRBV7-2 and TRBJ1-4; D is perhaps TRBD1 (6 bases). CDR1 is SGHTA, CDR2 FQGNSA, per germline. V was clipped by 1 base and J by 5 bases, with 14 bases between them. The CDR3 has 16 residues.